The source of this T cell receptor beta chain is a study of cytomegalovirus exposure and HLA in healthy donors. For the study at large: Among the roughly 370 genotyped donors, approximately 80% were placed in the Caucasian-associated ancestry cluster.

There are a few counts of this clone. The antigen is undetermined. This same CDR3 is encoded by further DNA sequences in the sample. 13 Jbeta primers and 60 Vbeta primers were used for the PCR. Produced via immunoSEQ multiplex PCR; TCRdb's table is partial and in-frame only. There are fewer than 100,000 clones in the sample; 60% to 80% occur only once, and less than 8.5% lies in the top ten. Germline trimming cut 5 bases from V and 0 bases from J; bases unmatched to any gene: 3. The CDR3 sequence is 14 residues long. Germline V gives CDR1 SEHNR, CDR2 FQNEAQ (reference sequence). Study results and limitations: The authors confirmed in vitro that a few CMV-associated chains were specific for CMV antigens. As a later analysis showed, a missense DCLRE1C variant was linked to trimming of TCR beta V- and J-genes.

This receptor was identified in a female donor in good health and CMV-seronegative. Source material: PBMCs. V usage is TRBV7-9 and J usage is TRBJ1-2; the match to TRBD1 covers 7 bases. CDR3: CASSRDSPNYGYTF. Written as DNA, the CDR3 is TGTGCCAGCAGCCGGGACAGCCCTAACTATGGCTACACCTTC. Combining the CDR3 with reference TRBV7-9 and TRBJ1-2 gives the whole variable domain DTGVSQNPRHKITKRGQNVTFRCDPISEHNRLYWYRQTLGQGPEFLTYFQNEAQLEKSRLLSDRFSAERPKGSFSTLEIQRTEQGDSAMYLCASSRDSPNYGYTFGSGTRLTVV.